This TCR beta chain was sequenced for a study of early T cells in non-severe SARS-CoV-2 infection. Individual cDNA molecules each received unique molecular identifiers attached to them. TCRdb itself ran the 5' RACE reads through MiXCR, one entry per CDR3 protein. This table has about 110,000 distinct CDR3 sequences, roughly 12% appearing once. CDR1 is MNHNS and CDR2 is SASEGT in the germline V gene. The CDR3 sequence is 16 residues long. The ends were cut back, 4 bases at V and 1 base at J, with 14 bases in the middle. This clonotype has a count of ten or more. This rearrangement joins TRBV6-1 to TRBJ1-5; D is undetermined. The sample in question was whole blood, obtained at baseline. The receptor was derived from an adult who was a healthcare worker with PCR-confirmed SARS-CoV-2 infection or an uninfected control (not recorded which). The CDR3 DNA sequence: TGTGCCAGCAGTGTCGGGAGTCAACGGAGCAATCAGCCCCAGCATTTT. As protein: CASSVGSQRSNQPQHF.